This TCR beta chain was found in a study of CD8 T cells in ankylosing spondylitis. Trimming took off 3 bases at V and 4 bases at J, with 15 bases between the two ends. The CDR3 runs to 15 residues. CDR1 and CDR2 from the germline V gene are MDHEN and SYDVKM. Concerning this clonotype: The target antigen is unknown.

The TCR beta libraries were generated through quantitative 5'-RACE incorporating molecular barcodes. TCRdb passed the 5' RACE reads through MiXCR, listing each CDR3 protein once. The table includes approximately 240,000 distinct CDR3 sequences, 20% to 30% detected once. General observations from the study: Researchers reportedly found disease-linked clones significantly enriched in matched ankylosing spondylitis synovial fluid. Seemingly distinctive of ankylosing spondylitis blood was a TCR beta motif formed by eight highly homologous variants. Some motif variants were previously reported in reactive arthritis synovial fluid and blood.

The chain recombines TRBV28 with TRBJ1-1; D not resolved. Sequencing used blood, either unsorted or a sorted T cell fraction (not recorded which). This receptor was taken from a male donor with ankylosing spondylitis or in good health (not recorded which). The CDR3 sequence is CASSLGRLVATEAFF. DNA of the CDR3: TGTGCCAGCAGTTTGGGCAGGCTCGTGGCCACTGAAGCTTTCTTT.